This T cell receptor (beta chain) originates from a study of T cells in Graves' hyperthyroidism and ophthalmopathy. Study-level results: The model predicted ophthalmopathy a median approximately 6 months before onset.

This clonotype was counted between two and nine times. The antigen remains unidentified. This CDR3 spans 13 amino acids. In germline, CDR1 is MNHNS, CDR2 SASEGT. Between the trimmed V and J ends, which lost 5 bases and 7 bases, there was a span of 14 bases. The investigators amplified TCR beta CDR3 regions from RNA transcripts. HTBI primers were used for first-round RT-PCR of the TCR CDR3. TCRdb re-called the multiplex PCR reads through MiXCR, storing one row per CDR3 protein. The table records approximately 200,000 distinct CDR3 sequences, around 18% of them present only once. Sequenced material: blood. This rearrangement joins TRBV6-1 to TRBJ1-2, with D hard to call. The origin of this receptor is a man aged 35-49 years with Graves' hyperthyroidism. This chain's CDR3 is CASSSELGSGYTF. The CDR3 bases are TGTGCCAGCAGTTCCGAACTAGGTAGTGGCTACACCTTC.